This T cell receptor (beta chain) was sequenced in a study of blood T cells in healthy people across ages. The germline V gene has CDR1 MNHEY and CDR2 SVGEGT. CDR3 size: 14 residues. Trimming cost V 5 bases and J 1 base, with 6 bases left between them. Investigators took ten milliliters of peripheral blood from every donor. Study-wide results and limits: Age showed a roughly linear inverse relationship with TCR beta diversity per million T cells.

At least ten counts were recorded for this clonotype. Antigen specificity is unknown. Sample-barcoded 5' priming and a J-beta primer mix drove a second PCR of about 7 to 12 cycles. Every sample returned 2.5 million or more CDR3-containing paired-end reads. TCRdb reanalysed the 5' RACE reads using MiXCR and keeps one entry per CDR3 protein. The data hold some 900,000 distinct CDR3 sequences, with roughly 52% observed a single time. The genes are TRBV6-2 or TRBV6-3 and TRBJ2-6; D uncertain. The sequenced sample consisted of blood. This clonotype was obtained from a man between 25 and 39 years old in good health. The CDR3 protein is CASSSDSGANVLTF. CDR3 DNA sequence: TGTGCCAGCAGTAGCGATTCTGGGGCCAACGTCCTGACTTTC.